These 3 T cell receptor beta chains originate from one sample sequenced in a study of blood T cells in healthy people across ages. Primers used in a second PCR of roughly 6 to 12 cycles were a sample-barcoded 5' primer and a J-beta primer mix. TCRdb used MiXCR to reprocess the 5' RACE reads, holding one entry per CDR3 protein. The sample contains about 800,000 distinct CDR3 sequences, 58% of which appear only once. Source material: blood. The receptors were gathered from a man younger than 40 in good health.

This clonotype was counted only a few times. This rearrangement joins TRBV30 to TRBJ2-1; D is unresolved. From germline, CDR1 is GTSNPN and CDR2 SVGIG (reference sequence). The CDR3 is 12 residues long. Trimming took 4 bases from V and 4 from J, leaving 8 bases between them. CDR3 loop: CAWTRAYNEQFF. The DNA of the CDR3 is TGTGCCTGGACAAGGGCATACAATGAGCAGTTCTTC. Complete variable domain (other parts from reference TRBV30 and TRBJ2-1): SQTIHQWPATLVQPVGSPLSLECTVEGTSNPNLYWYRQAAGRGLQLLFYSVGIGQISSEVPQNLSASRPQDRQFILSSKKLLLSDSGFYLCAWTRAYNEQFFGPGTRLTVL.

The rearrangement links TRBV29-1 to TRBJ1-1, with D tentatively TRBD1 (6 bases). V lost 4 bases and J 1 base, leaving 13 bases between the germline ends. The CDR3 is 14 residues long. Germline V gene sequence: CDR1 SQVTM, CDR2 ANQGSEA. CDR3 DNA sequence: TGCAGCGTTGGGGGGGGCAGTCGGAACACTGAAGCTTTCTTT. Translation gives CSVGGGSRNTEAFF.

There are a few counts of this clonotype. The chain joins TRBV6-5 to TRBJ2-7; 7 positions match TRBD2. This CDR3 is 17 amino acids long. Germline V gene sequence: CDR1 MNHEY, CDR2 SVGAGI. The trim removed 4 bases at V and 4 bases at J, leaving 16 bases unmatched. The CDR3 loop reads CASSSIPGGTPKYEQYF. The CDR3, as DNA: TGTGCCAGCAGTTCAATCCCGGGAGGAACGCCGAAATACGAGCAGTACTTC.